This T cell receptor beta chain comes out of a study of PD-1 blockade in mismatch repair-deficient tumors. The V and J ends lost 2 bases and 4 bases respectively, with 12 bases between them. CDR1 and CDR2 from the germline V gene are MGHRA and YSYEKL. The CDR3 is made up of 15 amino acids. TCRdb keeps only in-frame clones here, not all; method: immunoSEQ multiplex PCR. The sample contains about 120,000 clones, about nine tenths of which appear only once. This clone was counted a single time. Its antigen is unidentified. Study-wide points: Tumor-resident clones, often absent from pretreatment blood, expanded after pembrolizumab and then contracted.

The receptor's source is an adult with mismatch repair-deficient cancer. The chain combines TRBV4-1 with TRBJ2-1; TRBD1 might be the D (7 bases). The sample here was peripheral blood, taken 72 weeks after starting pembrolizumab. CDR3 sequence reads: CASSQWTGGYNEQFF. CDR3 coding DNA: TGCGCCAGCAGCCAATGGACAGGAGGGTACAATGAGCAGTTCTTC.